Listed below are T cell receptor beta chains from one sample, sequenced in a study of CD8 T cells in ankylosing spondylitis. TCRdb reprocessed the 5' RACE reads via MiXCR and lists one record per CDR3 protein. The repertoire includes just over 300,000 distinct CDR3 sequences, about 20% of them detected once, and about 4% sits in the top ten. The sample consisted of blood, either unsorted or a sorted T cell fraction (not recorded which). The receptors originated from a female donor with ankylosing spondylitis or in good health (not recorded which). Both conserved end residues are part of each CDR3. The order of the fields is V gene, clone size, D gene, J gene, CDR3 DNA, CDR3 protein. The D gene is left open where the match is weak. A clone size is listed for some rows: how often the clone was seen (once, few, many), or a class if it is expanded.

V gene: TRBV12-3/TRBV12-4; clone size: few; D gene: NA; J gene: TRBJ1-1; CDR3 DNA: TGTGCCAGCAGTCCCGGGACTTTCCCGGGGACTGAAGCTTTCTTT; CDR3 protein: CASSPGTFPGTEAFF
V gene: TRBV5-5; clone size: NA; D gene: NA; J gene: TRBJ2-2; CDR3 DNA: TGTGCCAGCAGCAGATCTAGGAACACCGGGGAGCTGTTTTTT; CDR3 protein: CASSRSRNTGELFF
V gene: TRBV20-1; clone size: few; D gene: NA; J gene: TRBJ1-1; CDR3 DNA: TGCAGTGCTGCCCGGGTGAACACTGAAGCTTTCTTT; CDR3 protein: CSAARVNTEAFF
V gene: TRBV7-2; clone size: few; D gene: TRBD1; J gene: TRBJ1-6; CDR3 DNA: TGTGCCAGCAGCGGACAGGGGCTGGGAAATTCACCCCTCCACTTT; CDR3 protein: CASSGQGLGNSPLHF
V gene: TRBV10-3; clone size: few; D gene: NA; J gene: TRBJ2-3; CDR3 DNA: TGTGCCATCAGTCCCAGCCTAGATACGCAGTATTTT; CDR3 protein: CAISPSLDTQYF
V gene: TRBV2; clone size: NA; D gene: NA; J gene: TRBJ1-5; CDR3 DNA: TGTGCCAGCACGGTGCGGAAATGGGCTAGCAATCAGCCCCAGCATTTT; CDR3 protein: CASTVRKWASNQPQHF
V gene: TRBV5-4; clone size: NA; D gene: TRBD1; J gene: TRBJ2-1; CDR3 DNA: TGTGCCAGCAGCTTGCCGGGACAGGGGATTATAAGGGAGCAGTTCTTC; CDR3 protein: CASSLPGQGIIREQFF
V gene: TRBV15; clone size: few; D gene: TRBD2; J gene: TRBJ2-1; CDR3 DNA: TGTGCCACCAGCAGGGGATGGGGCAGCGGGAGGTATTCGGACAATGAGCAGTTCTTC; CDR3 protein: CATSRGWGSGRYSDNEQFF
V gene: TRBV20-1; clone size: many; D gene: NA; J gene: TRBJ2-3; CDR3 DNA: TGCAGTGCTGGGGTAGGACGGAGCGGGCCCTCTCAGTATTTT; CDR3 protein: CSAGVGRSGPSQYF
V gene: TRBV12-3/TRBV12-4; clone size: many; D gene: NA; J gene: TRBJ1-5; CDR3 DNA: TGTGCCAGCAGTCTGATGGGGGGAAGTCAGCCCCAGCATTTT; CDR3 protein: CASSLMGGSQPQHF
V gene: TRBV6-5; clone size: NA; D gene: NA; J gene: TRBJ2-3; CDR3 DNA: TGTGCCAGCAGTTACTCGTTTGTGGCGCGGGGCACAGATACGCAGTATTTT; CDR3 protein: CASSYSFVARGTDTQYF
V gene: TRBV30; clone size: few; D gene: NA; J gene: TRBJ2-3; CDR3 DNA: TGTGCCTGGAGTGTAAGCTCAGATACGCAGTATTTT; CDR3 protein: CAWSVSSDTQYF
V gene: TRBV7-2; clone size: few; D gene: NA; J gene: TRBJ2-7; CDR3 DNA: TGTGCCAGCAGCTGGGAGGTGGGGAGGTTTCAGCAGTACTTC; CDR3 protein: CASSWEVGRFQQYF
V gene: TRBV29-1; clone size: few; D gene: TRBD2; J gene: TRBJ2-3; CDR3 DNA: TGCAGCGTTGGGCGGGGGAGGGGCTTTAGCACAGATACGCAGTATTTT; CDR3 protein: CSVGRGRGFSTDTQYF
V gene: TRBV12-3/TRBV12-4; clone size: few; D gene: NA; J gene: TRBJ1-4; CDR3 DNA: TGTGCCAGCAGTTTGGCCGAGAATGAAAAACTGTTTTTT; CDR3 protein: CASSLAENEKLFF
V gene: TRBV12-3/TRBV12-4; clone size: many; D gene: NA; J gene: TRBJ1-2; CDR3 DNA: TGTGCCAGCAGGCCGCAAGGATCCTATGGCTACACCTTC; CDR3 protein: CASRPQGSYGYTF
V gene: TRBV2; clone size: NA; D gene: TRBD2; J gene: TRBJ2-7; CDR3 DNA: TGTGCCAGCAGTGAACTAGCGGGGCGGAGGGAGCAGTACTTC; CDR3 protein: CASSELAGRREQYF
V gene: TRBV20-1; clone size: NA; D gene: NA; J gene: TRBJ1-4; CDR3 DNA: TGCAGTGCTCATAGTGGCCTGCAGCGTAATGAAAAACTGTTTTTT; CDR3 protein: CSAHSGLQRNEKLFF
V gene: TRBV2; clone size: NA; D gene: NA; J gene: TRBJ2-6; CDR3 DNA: TGTGCCTGCAGTCCCCAGCCAATCGGCGGCGGCTCTGGGGCCAACGTCCTGACTTTC; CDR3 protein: CACSPQPIGGGSGANVLTF
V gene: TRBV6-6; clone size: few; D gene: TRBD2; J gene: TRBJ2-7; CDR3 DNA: TGTGCCAGCAGTGCACATAGCGGGAGGGCTCCCTACGAGCAGTACTTC; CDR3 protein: CASSAHSGRAPYEQYF
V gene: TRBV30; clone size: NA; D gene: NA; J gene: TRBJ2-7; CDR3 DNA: TGTGCCTGGAGTCCATACTCCTACGAGCAGTACTTC; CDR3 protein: CAWSPYSYEQYF
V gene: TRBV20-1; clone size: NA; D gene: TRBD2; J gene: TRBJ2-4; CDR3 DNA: TGCAGTGCTCCCCGGGGAGGGGAAAACATTCAGTACTTC; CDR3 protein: CSAPRGGENIQYF
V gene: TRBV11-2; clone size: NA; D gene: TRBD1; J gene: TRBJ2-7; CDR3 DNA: TGTGCCAGCAGCTTAAGGCGGGACAGGGAGTACGAGCAGTACTTC; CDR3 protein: CASSLRRDREYEQYF
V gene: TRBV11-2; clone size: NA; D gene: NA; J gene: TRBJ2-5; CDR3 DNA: TGTGCCAGCAGCTTAGATCTAGGGGGGGACCAGTACTTC; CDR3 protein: CASSLDLGGDQYF
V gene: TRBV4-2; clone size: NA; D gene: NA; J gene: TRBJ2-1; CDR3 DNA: TGTGCCAGCAGCCAAGATCTAGTCGGGACCCCTCGTGAGCAGTTCTTC; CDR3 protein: CASSQDLVGTPREQFF
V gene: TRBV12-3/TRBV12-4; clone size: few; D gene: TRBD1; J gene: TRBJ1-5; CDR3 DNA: TGTGCCAGCAGTTTAGTACAGGGGATGCAGCCCCAGCATTTT; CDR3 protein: CASSLVQGMQPQHF
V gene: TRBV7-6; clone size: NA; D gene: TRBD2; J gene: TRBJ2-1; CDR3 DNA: TGTGCCAGCAGCTTACGGGAGCGGGAGGGCAACAATGAGCAGTTCTTC; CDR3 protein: CASSLREREGNNEQFF
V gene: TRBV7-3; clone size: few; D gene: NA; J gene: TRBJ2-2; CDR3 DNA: TGTGCCAGCAGCTTATCCGGACATTCGGAGGAGCTGTTTTTT; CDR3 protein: CASSLSGHSEELFF
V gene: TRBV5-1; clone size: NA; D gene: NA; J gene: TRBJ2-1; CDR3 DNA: TGCGTCAGCCGGCGGCCCCTAGGGAATGAGCAGTTCTTC; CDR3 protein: CVSRRPLGNEQFF